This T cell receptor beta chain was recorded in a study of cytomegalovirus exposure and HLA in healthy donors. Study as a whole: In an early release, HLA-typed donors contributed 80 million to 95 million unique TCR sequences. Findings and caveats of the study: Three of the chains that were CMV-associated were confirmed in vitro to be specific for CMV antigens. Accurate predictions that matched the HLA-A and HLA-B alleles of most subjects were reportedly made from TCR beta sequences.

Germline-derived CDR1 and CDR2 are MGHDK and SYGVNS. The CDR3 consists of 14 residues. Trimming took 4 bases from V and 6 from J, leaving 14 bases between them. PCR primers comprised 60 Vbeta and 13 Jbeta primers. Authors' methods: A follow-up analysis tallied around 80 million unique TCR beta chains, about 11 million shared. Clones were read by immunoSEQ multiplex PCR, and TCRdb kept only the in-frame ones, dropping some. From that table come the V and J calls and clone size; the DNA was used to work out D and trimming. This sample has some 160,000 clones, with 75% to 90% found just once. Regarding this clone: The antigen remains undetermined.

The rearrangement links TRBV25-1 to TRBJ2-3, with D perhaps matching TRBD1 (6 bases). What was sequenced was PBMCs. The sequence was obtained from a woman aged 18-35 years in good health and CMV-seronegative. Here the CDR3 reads CASSVGFQGDTQYF. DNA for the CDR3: TGTGCCAGCAGTGTTGGTTTTCAGGGGGATACGCAGTATTTT.